This TCR beta chain was found in a study of identical twins. Study-wide results and limits: Instead of following the same donors, the conclusions were based on cross-sectional statistical analysis. When twins shared out-of-frame alpha sequences, those sequences had excess low generation probability. Invariant MAIT and iNKT cells are populations that could partly confound zero-insertion analyses. In cord blood, abundant beta clonotypes had fewer insertions; memory showed no trend.

Remarks on this clonotype: The antigen remains unidentified.

The CDR3 extends over 13 amino acids. V was pared by 6 bases and J by 2 bases, with 13 bases between. CDR1 is DFQATT, CDR2 SNEGSKA, per germline (reference sequence). TCRdb reanalysed the 5' RACE reads using MiXCR and keeps one entry per CDR3 protein. This sample has 690,000 or so distinct CDR3 sequences, with around 8.6% found just once. These data are also associated with another study on yellow fever vaccine responses in identical twins.

The receptor comes from a woman aged 18-35 years in good health. The material sequenced was PBMCs. The chain is built from TRBV20-1 and TRBJ2-5; D is uncertain. CDR3 in amino acids: CSANGRLQETQYF. As DNA, the CDR3 is TGCAGTGCAAACGGACGGTTACAAGAGACCCAGTACTTC.